This entry describes one TCR beta chain. This clone's antigen is unknown. Base qualities are not recorded, but no much larger clone differs from it by a single base. The junction shows trimming of 10 bases on V and 2 bases on J, and the gene matches do not reach 11 bases of it. The germline V gene encodes CDR1 SGDLS and CDR2 YYNGEE. Measured from the cysteine to the phenylalanine, the CDR3 is 17 residues long. Solely the CDR3 DNA is kept, with 51 bases framed from the first base. These data come from a study of post-analysis software for immune sequencing data (dated by TCRdb to between 2015 and 2016). Regarding the study in general: Relapsing-remitting, secondary progressive and progressive-relapsing multiple sclerosis were recorded as disease courses, and subtype annotation was lacking for some patients. The patient repertoires were compared against some twelve previously published healthy control repertoires obtained from donors aged 6 to 25 years. A subset of samples was prepared in parallel using single-end sample barcoding, then pooled and co-amplified after Illumina adapter ligation.

To demonstrate the VDJtools post-analysis software, TCR beta repertoires were profiled from the peripheral blood of 13 young patients with multiple sclerosis. The multiple sclerosis patients were children and adolescents between roughly 6 and 16 years of age. What the authors observed across the whole study: Significantly higher frequencies in patients than in controls were found for five or six TRBV segments, including TRBV5-6, TRBV5-1 and TRBV20-1. The multiple sclerosis patient group was slightly younger than the control group. Significantly lower normalized Chao1 diversity was found in multiple sclerosis patients than in controls, suggesting substantial peripheral T-cell clonal expansion. When samples were clustered directly using the F measure, samples prepared in the same batch co-clustered strongly, which prompted a batch-effect correction.

The library was built by means of PCR. TCRdb records Illumina HiSeq 2500 as the sequencer. To reduce PCR and sequencing biases, unique molecular identifiers were incorporated into the TCR beta cDNA libraries. Every 1 to 10 million input T cells yielded about 500,000 cDNA molecules, meaning each molecule approximated one T cell. The patient libraries were prepared and sequenced using the same protocol as the earlier healthy control dataset. Samples belonging to the same batch were prepared together, multiplexed and sequenced on a shared HiSeq lane. The paper's data handling went like this. Raw barcoded reads were processed with MIGEC, and single-read molecular identifier groups were discarded before consensus assembly and CDR3 extraction. Clonotype tables were post-analysed with VDJtools, normalizing diversity by down-sampling all datasets to the smallest sample size. To correct batch-related cross-sample contamination, repertoire overlap clustering matched CDR3 amino acid sequences but not nucleotide sequences. TCRdb cleaned the public reads at Q25 with fastp, built clones with MiXCR and kept in-frame beta chains. Every distinct CDR3 protein forms one entry, paired with its most common genes and DNA. For this entry, the V and J calls and clone size follow TCRdb and not the study's own pipeline. The sample data list about 540,000 distinct CDR3 sequences, and under 40% of these were observed just once. The ten largest clones add up to around 5.9% of the sample.

The chain is assembled from TRBV9 and TRBJ2-1; 14 bases in the junction line up with TRBD2. This clonotype was sampled from a girl aged 2 to 17 with multiple sclerosis. The sequencing input was blood. The bases read TGTGCCGGTCTGAGGACTAGCGGGGGGCTAACCTACAATGAGCAGTTCTTC. It translates as CAGLRTSGGLTYNEQFF.